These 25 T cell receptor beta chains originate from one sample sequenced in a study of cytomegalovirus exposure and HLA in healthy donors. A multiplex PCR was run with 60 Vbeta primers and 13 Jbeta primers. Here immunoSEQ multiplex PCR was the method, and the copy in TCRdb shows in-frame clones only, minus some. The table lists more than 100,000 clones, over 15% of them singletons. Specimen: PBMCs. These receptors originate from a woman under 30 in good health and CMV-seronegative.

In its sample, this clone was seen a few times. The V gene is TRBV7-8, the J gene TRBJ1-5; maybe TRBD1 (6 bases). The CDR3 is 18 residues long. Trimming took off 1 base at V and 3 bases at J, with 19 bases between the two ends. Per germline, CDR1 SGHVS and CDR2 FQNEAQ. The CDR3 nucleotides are TGTGCCAGCAGCTTAGTGTGGGGGCTAGTATCCCCCAATCAGCCCCAGCATTTT. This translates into CASSLVWGLVSPNQPQHF.

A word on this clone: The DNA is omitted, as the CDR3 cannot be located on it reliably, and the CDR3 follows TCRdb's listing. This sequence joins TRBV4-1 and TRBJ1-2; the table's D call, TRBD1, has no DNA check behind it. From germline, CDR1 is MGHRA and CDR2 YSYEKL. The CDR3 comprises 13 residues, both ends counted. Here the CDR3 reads CASSQDWAQGASF.

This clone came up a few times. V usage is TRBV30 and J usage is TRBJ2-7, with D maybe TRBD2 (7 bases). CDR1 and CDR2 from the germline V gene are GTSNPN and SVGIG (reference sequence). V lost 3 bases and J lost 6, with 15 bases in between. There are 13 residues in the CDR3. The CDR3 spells CAWSDPGGTEQYF. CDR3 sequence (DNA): TGTGCCTGGAGCGACCCGGGGGGCACCGAGCAGTACTTC.

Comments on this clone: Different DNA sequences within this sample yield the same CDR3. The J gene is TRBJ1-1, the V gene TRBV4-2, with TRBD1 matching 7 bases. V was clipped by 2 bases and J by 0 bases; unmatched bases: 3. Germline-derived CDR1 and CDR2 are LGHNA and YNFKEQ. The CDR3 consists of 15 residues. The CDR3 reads CASSQNRGMNTEAFF. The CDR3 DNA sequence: TGTGCCAGCAGCCAAAACAGGGGCATGAACACTGAAGCTTTCTTT.

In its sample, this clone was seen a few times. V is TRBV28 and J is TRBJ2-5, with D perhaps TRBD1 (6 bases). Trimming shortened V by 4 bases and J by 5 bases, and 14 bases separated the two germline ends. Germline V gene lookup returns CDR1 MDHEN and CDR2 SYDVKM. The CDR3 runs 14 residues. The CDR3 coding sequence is TGTGCCAGCAGTTCTAAGACAGGCCGGGAGACCCAGTACTTC. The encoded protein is CASSSKTGRETQYF. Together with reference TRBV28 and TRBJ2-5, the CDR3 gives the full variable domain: DVKVTQSSRYLVKRTGEKVFLECVQDMDHENMFWYRQDPGLGLRLIYFSYDVKMKEKGDIPEGYSVSREKKERFSLILESASTNQTSMYLCASSSKTGRETQYFGPGTRLLVL.

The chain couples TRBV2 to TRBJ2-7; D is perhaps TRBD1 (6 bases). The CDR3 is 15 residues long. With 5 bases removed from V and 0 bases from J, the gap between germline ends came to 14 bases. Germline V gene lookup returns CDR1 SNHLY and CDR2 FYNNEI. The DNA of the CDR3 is TGTGCCAGCAGTATAACAGGGTCCCGCTCCTACGAGCAGTACTTC. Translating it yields CASSITGSRSYEQYF.

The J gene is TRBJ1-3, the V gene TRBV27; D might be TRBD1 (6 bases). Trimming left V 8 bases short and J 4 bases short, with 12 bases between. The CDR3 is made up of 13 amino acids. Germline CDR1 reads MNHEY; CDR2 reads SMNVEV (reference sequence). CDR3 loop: CASVGAAGNTIYF. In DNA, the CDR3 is TGTGCCAGCGTGGGGGCTGCAGGAAACACCATATATTTT.

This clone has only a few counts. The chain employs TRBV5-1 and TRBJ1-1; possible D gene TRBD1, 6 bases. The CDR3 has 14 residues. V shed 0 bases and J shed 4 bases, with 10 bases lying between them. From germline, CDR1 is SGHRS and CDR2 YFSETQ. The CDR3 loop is CASSLEKGGTEAFF. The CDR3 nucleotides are TGCGCCAGCAGCTTGGAGAAAGGGGGCACTGAAGCTTTCTTT.

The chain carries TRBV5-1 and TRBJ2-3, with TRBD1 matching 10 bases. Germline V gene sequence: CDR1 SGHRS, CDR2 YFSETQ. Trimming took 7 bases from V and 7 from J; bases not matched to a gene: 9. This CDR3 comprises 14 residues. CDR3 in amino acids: CASRTGQGTYTQYF. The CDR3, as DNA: TGCGCCAGCCGCACGGGACAGGGGACATATACGCAGTATTTT.

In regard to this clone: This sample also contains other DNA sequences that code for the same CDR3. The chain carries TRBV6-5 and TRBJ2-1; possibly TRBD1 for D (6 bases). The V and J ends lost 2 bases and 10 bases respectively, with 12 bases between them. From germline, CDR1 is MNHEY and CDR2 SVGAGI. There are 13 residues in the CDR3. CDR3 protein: CASSYPRGNEQFF. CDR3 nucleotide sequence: TGTGCCAGCAGTTACCCAAGGGGGAACGAGCAGTTCTTC.

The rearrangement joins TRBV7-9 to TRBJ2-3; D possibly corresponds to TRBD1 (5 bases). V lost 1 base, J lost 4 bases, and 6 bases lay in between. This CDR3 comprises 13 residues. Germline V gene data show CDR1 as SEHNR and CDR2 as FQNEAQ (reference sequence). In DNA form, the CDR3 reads TGTGCCAGCAGCTTAGTAGGGGCAGATACGCAGTATTTT. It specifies CASSLVGADTQYF.

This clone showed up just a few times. DNA for the CDR3: TGTGCCAGCTCACCACAGGGGCTCGAGCAGTACTTC. As protein: CASSPQGLEQYF. The chain is built from TRBV18 and TRBJ2-7, with D tentatively TRBD1 (5 bases). The V gene's germline CDR1 is KGHSH and CDR2 LQKENI. This CDR3 is 12 amino acids long. Trimming left V 1 base short and J 6 bases short, with 7 bases between.

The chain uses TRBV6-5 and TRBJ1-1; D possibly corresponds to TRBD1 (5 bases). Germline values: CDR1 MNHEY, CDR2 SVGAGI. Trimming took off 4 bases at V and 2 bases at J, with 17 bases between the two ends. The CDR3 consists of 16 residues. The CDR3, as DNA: TGTGCCAGCAGTTTAGGCGGGGCGCCTGGAAACACTGAAGCTTTCTTT. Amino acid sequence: CASSLGGAPGNTEAFF.

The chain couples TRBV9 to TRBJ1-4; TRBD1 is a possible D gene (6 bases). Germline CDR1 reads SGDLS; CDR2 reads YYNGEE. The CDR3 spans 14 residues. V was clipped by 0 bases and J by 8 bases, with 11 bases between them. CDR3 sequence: CASSVGDIGEKLFF. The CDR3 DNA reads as TGTGCCAGCAGCGTAGGGGACATCGGGGAAAAACTGTTTTTT.

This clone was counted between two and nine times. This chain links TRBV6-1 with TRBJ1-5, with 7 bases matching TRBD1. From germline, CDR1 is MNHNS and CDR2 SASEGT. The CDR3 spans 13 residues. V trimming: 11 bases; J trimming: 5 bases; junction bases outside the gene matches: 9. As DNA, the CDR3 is TGTGCCGGCGGAGGGGGCAGCGATCAGCCCCAGCATTTT. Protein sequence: CAGGGGSDQPQHF.

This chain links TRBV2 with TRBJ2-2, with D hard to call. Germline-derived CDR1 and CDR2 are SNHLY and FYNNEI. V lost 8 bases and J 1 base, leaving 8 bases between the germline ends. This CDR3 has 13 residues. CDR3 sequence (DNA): TGTGCCAGCTCGAGAGGGAACACCGGGGAGCTGTTTTTT. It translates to CASSRGNTGELFF.

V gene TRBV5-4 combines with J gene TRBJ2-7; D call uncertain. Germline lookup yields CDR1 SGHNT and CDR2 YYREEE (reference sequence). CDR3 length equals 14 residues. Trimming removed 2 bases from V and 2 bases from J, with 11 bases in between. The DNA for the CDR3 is TGTGCCAGCAGCTTAATTAGTGTCCCCTACGAGCAGTACTTC. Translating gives CASSLISVPYEQYF.

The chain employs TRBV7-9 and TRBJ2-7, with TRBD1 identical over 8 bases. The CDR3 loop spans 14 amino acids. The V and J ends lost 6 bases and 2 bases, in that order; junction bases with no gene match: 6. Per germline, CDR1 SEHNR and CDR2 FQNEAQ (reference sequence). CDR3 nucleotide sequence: TGTGCCAGCAGACCCGACAGGGGACCCTACGAGCAGTACTTC. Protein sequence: CASRPDRGPYEQYF.

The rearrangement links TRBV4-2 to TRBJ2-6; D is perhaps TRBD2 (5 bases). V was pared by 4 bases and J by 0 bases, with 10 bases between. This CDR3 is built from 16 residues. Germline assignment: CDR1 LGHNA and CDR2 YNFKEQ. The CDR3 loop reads CASSPIGGSGANVLTF. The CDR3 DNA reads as TGTGCCAGCAGCCCCATAGGAGGCTCTGGGGCCAACGTCCTGACTTTC.

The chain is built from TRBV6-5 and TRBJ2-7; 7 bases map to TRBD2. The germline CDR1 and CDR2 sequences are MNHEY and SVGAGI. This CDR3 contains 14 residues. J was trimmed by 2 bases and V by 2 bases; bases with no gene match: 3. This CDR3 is CASSYGGSTYEQYF. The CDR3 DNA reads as TGTGCCAGCAGTTACGGCGGGAGCACCTACGAGCAGTACTTC.

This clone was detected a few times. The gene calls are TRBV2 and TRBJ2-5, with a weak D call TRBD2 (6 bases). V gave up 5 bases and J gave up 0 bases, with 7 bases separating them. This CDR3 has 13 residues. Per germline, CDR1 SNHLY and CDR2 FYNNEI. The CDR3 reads CASSWDYQETQYF. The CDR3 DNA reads TGTGCCAGCAGTTGGGACTACCAAGAGACCCAGTACTTC.

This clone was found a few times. In DNA form, the CDR3 reads TGTGCCAGCAGCGCGAATGAAAAACTGTTTTTT. Translating gives CASSANEKLFF. V is TRBV9 and J is TRBJ1-4; no definite D call. The CDR3 runs to 11 residues. CDR1 is SGDLS, CDR2 YYNGEE, per germline. The V gene lost 3 bases and the J gene lost 5 bases, with 2 bases spanning the gap. The full variable domain, its missing parts supplied by reference TRBV9 and TRBJ1-4, is DSGVTQTPKHLITATGQRVTLRCSPRSGDLSVYWYQQSLDQGLQFLIQYYNGEERAKGNILERFSAQQFPDLHSELNLSSLELGDSALYFCASSANEKLFFGSGTQLSVL.

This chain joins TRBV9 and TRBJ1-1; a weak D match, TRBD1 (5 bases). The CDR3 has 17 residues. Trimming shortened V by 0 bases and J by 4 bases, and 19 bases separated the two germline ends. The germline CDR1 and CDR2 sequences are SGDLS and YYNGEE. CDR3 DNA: TGTGCCAGCAGCGTAGGATTTTCGGGGTTGGGGGGCACTGAAGCTTTCTTT. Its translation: CASSVGFSGLGGTEAFF.

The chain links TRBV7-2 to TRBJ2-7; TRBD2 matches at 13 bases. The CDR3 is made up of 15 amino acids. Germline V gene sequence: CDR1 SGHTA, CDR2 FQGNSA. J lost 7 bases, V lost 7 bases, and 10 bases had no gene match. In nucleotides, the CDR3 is TGTGCCAGCACCCGAGGACTAGCGGGAGTAAGTGAGCAGTACTTC. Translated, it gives CASTRGLAGVSEQYF.

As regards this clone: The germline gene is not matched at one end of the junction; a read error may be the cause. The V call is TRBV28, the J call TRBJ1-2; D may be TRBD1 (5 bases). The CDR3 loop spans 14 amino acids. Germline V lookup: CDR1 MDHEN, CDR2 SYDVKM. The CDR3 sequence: CASSPGGGVGAVLF. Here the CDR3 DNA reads TGTGCCAGCAGCCCAGGAGGAGGGGTCGGGGCAGTCCTCTTC.